This TCR beta chain is from a study of blood T cells in healthy people across ages. Turning to the study itself: Every two T cells gave about one barcoded beta molecule via template switching.

This clonotype was counted between two and nine times. The use of a sample-barcoded 5' primer and a J-beta primer mix characterized a second PCR of 7 to 11 cycles. Via MiXCR, TCRdb re-called the 5' RACE reads, giving one row per CDR3 protein. The data contain 700,000 to 900,000 distinct CDR3 sequences, roughly 25% of them singletons. The amount of total RNA extracted per sample was at least 5.5 micrograms. The same data also went into a second study, on T cells of mothers and their children. That work contributes: Donation involved a few healthy Caucasian mothers and the six children that they had.

Specimen: blood. The sequence derives from a boy aged 5 to 17 in good health.

The CDR3: CASSFKRGRETQYF. CDR3 bases: TGTGCCAGCAGCTTCAAGCGGGGGAGGGAGACCCAGTACTTC. The rearrangement uses TRBV11-2 and TRBJ2-5, with 8 bases that match TRBD2. The germline CDR1 and CDR2 sequences are SGHAT and FQNNGV. The CDR3 is made up of 14 amino acids. V lost 3 bases, J lost 5 bases, and 5 bases stayed unmatched.